Below, one T cell receptor beta chain is given with its context. This sample is drawn from a study of blood T cell repertoires in COVID-19. This CDR3 is built from 16 residues. Germline-derived CDR1 and CDR2 are SGHRS and YFSETQ. V was trimmed by 1 base and J by 0 bases, leaving 11 bases between them. Repertoires were generated with immunoSEQ multiplex PCR, while TCRdb's copy carries only in-frame clones and drops some. The table lists about 45,000 clones, 83% of them singletons, with 8.2% in the top ten. The TCR originated in an older man in a cohort sampled during active COVID-19. V and J are TRBV5-1 and TRBJ1-3; the D is unclear. The sequenced sample was peripheral blood. The CDR3 sequence: CASSLLPASSGNTIYF. In DNA form, the CDR3 reads TGCGCCAGCAGCTTGCTACCTGCAAGCTCTGGAAACACCATATATTTT.